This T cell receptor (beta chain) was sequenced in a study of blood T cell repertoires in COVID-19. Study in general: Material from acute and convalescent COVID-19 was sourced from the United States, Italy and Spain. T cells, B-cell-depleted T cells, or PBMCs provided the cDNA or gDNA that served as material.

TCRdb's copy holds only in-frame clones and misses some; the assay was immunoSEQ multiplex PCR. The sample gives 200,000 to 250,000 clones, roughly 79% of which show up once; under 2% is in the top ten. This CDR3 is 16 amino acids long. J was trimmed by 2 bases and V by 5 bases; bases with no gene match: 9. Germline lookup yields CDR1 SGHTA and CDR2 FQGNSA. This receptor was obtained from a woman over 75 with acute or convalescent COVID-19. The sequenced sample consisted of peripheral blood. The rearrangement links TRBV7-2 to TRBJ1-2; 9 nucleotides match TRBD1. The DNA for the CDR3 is TGTGCCAGCAGCCCCTCACCGGGACAGGGAAACTATGGCTACACCTTC. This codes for CASSPSPGQGNYGYTF.